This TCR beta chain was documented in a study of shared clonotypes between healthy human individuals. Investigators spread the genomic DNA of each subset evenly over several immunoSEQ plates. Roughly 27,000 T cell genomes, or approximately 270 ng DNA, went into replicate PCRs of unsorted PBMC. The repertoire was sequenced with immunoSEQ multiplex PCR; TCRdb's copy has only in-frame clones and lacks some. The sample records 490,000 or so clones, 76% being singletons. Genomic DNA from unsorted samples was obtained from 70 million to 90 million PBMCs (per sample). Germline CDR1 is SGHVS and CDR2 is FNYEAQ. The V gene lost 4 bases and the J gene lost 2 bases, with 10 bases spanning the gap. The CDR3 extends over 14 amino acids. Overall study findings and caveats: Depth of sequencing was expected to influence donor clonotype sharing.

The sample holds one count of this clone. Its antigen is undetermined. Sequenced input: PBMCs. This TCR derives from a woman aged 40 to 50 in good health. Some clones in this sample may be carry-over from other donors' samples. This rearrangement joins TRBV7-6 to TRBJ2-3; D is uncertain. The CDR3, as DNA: TGTGCCAGCAGCTCTAGGGCCGTCACAGATACGCAGTATTTT. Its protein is CASSSRAVTDTQYF.